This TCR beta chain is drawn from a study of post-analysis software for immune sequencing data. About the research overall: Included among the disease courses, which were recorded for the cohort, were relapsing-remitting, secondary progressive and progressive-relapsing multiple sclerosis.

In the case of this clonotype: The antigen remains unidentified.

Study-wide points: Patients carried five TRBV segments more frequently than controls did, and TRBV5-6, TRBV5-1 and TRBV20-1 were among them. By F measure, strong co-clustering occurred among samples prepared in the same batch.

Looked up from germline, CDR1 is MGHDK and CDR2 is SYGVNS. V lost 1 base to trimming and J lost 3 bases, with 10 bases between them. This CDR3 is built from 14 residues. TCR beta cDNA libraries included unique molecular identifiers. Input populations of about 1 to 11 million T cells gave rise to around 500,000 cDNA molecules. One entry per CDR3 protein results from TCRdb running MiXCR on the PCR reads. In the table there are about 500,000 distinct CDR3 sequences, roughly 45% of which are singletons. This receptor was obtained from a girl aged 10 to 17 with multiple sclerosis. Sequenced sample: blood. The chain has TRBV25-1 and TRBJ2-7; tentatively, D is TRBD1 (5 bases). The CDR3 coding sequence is TGTGCCAGCAGTGAATGGGGCGGCCGCTACGAGCAGTACTTC. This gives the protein CASSEWGGRYEQYF.